The 3 T cell receptor beta chains in this list originate from one sample, sequenced in a study of identical twins. TCRdb analysed the 5' RACE reads with MiXCR anew, one entry per CDR3 protein. The data hold about 200,000 distinct CDR3 sequences, with about 11% observed a single time. The specimen sequenced was memory T cells sorted from blood. The receptors were sampled from a middle-aged man in good health.

The table lists this clonotype with a few counts. This sequence joins TRBV20-1 and TRBJ2-5; D remains ambiguous. The CDR3 runs to 13 residues. Trimming took off 0 bases at V and 3 bases at J, with 8 bases between the two ends. Germline V gene lookup returns CDR1 DFQATT and CDR2 SNEGSKA (reference sequence). CDR3 bases: TGCAGTGCTAGAGATCTTGGGGAAGAGACCCAGTACTTC. Protein product: CSARDLGEETQYF.

This clonotype came up many times. The chain recombines TRBV3-1 with TRBJ1-6; D gene uncertain. Trimming took off 4 bases at V and 7 bases at J, with 8 bases between the two ends. From germline, CDR1 is LGHDT and CDR2 YNNKEL (reference sequence). The CDR3 spans 13 residues. CDR3 nucleotides: TGTGCCAGCAGCCCCCGTCCGAATTCACCCCTCCACTTT. Protein: CASSPRPNSPLHF. The whole variable domain, remainder taken from reference TRBV3-1 and TRBJ1-6, is DTAVSQTPKYLVTQMGNDKSIKCEQNLGHDTMYWYKQDSKKFLKIMFSYNNKELIINETVPNRFSPKSPDKAHLNLHINSLELGDSAVYFCASSPRPNSPLHFGNGTRLTVT.

In its sample, this clonotype was seen many times. Here the CDR3 DNA reads TGTGCCACCCGAGCAGGGGGCCCGGGAGCTTTCTTT. Its protein product is CATRAGGPGAFF. The chain joins TRBV6-2 or TRBV6-3 to TRBJ1-1, with TRBD1 matching 8 bases. The V segment lost 10 bases and the J segment 10 bases; nucleotides outside the gene matches: 11. CDR3 size: 12 residues. Per the germline V gene, CDR1 is MNHEY and CDR2 is SVGEGT.